This T cell receptor (beta chain) was profiled in a study of T cell clones after liver transplantation. The wider study: Apart from a few HCV-positive recipients, transplants were for non-autoimmune, non-viral reasons. Subjects received no induction therapy and standard immunosuppression until randomization at 12-24 months post-transplant. Blood was drawn pre-transplant, before withdrawal, and after full or failed withdrawal. The study's findings and limits: Post-transplant, graft-donor-reactive CD4 TCRbeta sequences in blood dropped significantly in most of the 8 subjects.

A note on this clone: Antigen specificity is unknown.

The CDR3 has 14 amino acids. CDR1 is SEHNR, CDR2 FQNEAQ, per germline (reference sequence). V was cut by 5 bases and J by 5 bases, with 15 bases left in between. Only in-frame clones appear in the TCRdb table, and some are missing; sequencing was by immunoSEQ multiplex PCR. This sample has some 80,000 clones, with 84% found just once. The rearrangement joins TRBV7-9 to TRBJ1-1; no definite D call. This specimen was CD4+ T cells from blood, taken 48 to 50 months after liver transplant. This clonotype originated in a human patient who received a liver transplant. Some T cells may be the graft donor's. CDR3: CASSLSRIGTEAFF. CDR3 nucleotide sequence: TGTGCCAGCAGCCTTTCCCGTATAGGGACTGAAGCTTTCTTT.